This entry is about one T cell receptor (beta chain). The repertoire was sequenced with immunoSEQ multiplex PCR; TCRdb's copy has only in-frame clones and lacks some. The sample contains under 50,000 clones, 80% to 95% of which appear only once. The entry originates in a study of cytomegalovirus exposure and HLA in healthy donors. This CDR3 spans 14 amino acids. Germline CDR1 is MNHEY and CDR2 is SVGAGI. The ends lost 6 bases at V and 4 bases at J; junction bases unmatched: 5. The origin of this receptor is a woman between 18 and 30 years old in good health and CMV-seronegative. The sample taken for sequencing was PBMCs. V and J are TRBV6-5 and TRBJ1-4, with 7 nucleotides matching TRBD1. This CDR3 is CASSYTGVNEKLFF. The CDR3 DNA is TGTGCCAGCAGCTATACAGGGGTTAATGAAAAACTGTTTTTT.